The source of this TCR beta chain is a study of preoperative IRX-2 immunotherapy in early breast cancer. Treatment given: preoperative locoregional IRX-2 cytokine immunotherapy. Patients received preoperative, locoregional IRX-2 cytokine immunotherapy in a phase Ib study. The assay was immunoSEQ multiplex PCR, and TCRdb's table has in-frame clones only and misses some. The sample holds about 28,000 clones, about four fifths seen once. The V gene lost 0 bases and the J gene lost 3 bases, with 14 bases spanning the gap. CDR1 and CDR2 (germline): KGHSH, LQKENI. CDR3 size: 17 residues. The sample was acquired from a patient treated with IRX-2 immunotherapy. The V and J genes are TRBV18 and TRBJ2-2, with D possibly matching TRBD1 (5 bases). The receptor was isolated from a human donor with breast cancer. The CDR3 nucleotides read TGTGCCAGCTCACCACCCCAAGGGCAGGGTCACACCGGGGAGCTGTTTTTT. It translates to CASSPPQGQGHTGELFF.